The present entry profiles one TCR beta chain with its context. Its matching antigen is unknown. The missing conserved phenylalanine or tryptophan at the end of this CDR3 makes a read error likely. The DNA is omitted, as the CDR3 cannot be located on it reliably, and the CDR3 follows TCRdb's listing. The data are from a study of identical twins' blood T cells. Study results and caveats: Mainly, cloneset size products determined shared clonotypes, twins included.

TCRdb recomputed calls from the 5' RACE reads with MiXCR, one row per CDR3 protein. This table has about 370,000 distinct CDR3 sequences, about 28% appearing once. CDR1 is DFQATT, CDR2 SNEGSKA, per germline (reference sequence). The CDR3 is 14 residues long, ends included. This TCR was recovered from a woman aged 18-50 years in good health. The sequenced sample consisted of PBMCs. V is TRBV20-1 and J is TRBJ1-2; the D call in the table, TRBD1, was not verified against the DNA. The CDR3 is CSAAKQGAHYGHTL.